This T cell receptor beta chain came from a study of cytotoxic CD8 clonotypes in ibrutinib-treated CLL. The CDR3 is made up of 16 amino acids. Trimming shortened V by 4 bases and J by 2 bases, and 18 bases separated the two germline ends. The germline CDR1 and CDR2 sequences are SGHNT and YYREEE (reference sequence). The repertoire was sequenced with immunoSEQ multiplex PCR; TCRdb's copy has only in-frame clones and lacks some. The sample shows about 45,000 clones, over 60% of them seen only once. The J gene is TRBJ2-5, the V gene TRBV5-4; D tentatively fits TRBD1 or TRBD2 (6 bases each). This TCR was sampled from a human donor with chronic lymphocytic leukemia. The source material was PBMCs, sampled after 24 months of ibrutinib treatment. The CDR3: CASSPEGGRVQETQYF. The CDR3 DNA reads TGTGCCAGCAGCCCCGAGGGGGGCAGGGTACAAGAGACCCAGTACTTC. Based on the CDR3 plus reference TRBV5-4 and TRBJ2-5, the full variable domain is ETGVTQSPTHLIKTRGQQVTLRCSSQSGHNTVSWYQQALGQGPQFIFQYYREEENGRGNFPPRFSGLQFPNYSSELNVNALELDDSALYLCASSPEGGRVQETQYFGPGTRLLVL.